A single sample is the source of the 27 T cell receptor beta chains below, sequenced in a study of cytomegalovirus exposure and HLA in healthy donors. PCR was performed using 60 Vbeta and 13 Jbeta primers. Repertoires were generated with immunoSEQ multiplex PCR, while TCRdb's copy carries only in-frame clones and drops some. The repertoire holds more than 80,000 clones, with just under 80% as singletons. Sequencing was performed on PBMCs. Source of these receptors: a woman between 35 and 50 years old in good health and CMV-seropositive.

The rearrangement uses TRBV5-5 and TRBJ1-5; 8 bases fit TRBD1. The germline V gene has CDR1 SGHKS and CDR2 YYEKEE (reference sequence). The V and J ends lost 0 bases and 7 bases, in that order; junction bases with no gene match: 3. The CDR3 covers 14 residues. The CDR3 DNA reads TGTGCCAGCAGCTTGGCCGCAGGGGGCCAGCCCCAGCATTTT. This translates into CASSLAAGGQPQHF.

The chain uses TRBV10-2 and TRBJ2-7; 7 bases align to TRBD1. This CDR3 has 13 amino acids. Germline V gives CDR1 WSHSY, CDR2 SAAADI. Losses at the gene ends were 7 bases for V and 6 bases for J; bases not matched to a gene: 9. CDR3 in DNA: TGCGCCAGCACAACCGACAGGGTCGGCGAGCAGTACTTC. It translates to CASTTDRVGEQYF.

The chain has TRBV27 and TRBJ1-5; tentative D call: TRBD1 (6 bases). This CDR3 is built from 14 residues. Deletions cut 5 bases from V and 5 bases from J, with 13 bases between. Looked up from germline, CDR1 is MNHEY and CDR2 is SMNVEV (reference sequence). CDR3 residues: CASSPIQGYQPQHF. The CDR3 nucleotides read TGTGCCAGCAGTCCCATACAGGGCTATCAGCCCCAGCATTTT.

The gene calls are TRBV5-6 and TRBJ2-5; no clear D gene. The CDR3 totals 11 residues. Germline CDR1 SGHDT, CDR2 YYEEEE. Trimming removed 2 bases from V and 6 bases from J, with 5 bases in between. The CDR3, as DNA: TGTGCCAGCAGCTTCGGTCAGACCCAGTACTTC. As protein: CASSFGQTQYF.

V and J are TRBV5-8 and TRBJ1-2, with D uncertain. The CDR3 sequence is 12 residues long. CDR1 is SGHTS, CDR2 YDEGEE, per germline. Deletions cut 5 bases from V and 2 bases from J, with 7 bases between. CDR3 sequence reads: CASSNTNYGYTF. The CDR3 region has the DNA TGTGCCAGCAGTAACACAAACTATGGCTACACCTTC.

The chain links TRBV18 to TRBJ2-2, with TRBD2 matching 7 bases. The ends lost 6 bases at V and 5 bases at J; junction bases unmatched: 3. Germline assignment: CDR1 KGHSH and CDR2 LQKENI. CDR3 length: 13 amino acids. The CDR3 spells CASSSSGTGELFF. In DNA form, the CDR3 reads TGTGCCAGCTCCAGTAGCGGGACCGGGGAGCTGTTTTTT.

The chain combines TRBV7-9 with TRBJ2-2; D remains ambiguous. Germline V gene data show CDR1 as SEHNR and CDR2 as FQNEAQ (reference sequence). Trimming removed 5 bases from V and 1 base from J, with 14 bases in between. The CDR3 is made up of 16 amino acids. Here the CDR3 reads CASSPVADLNTGELFF. The CDR3 nucleotides are TGTGCCAGCAGCCCTGTTGCGGATCTGAACACCGGGGAGCTGTTTTTT.

The V gene is TRBV5-1, the J gene TRBJ2-7, with a weak D call TRBD2 (5 bases). Germline V CDR1 and CDR2: SGHRS, YFSETQ. The CDR3 covers 11 residues. Deletions cut 4 bases from V and 3 bases from J, with 5 bases between. This CDR3 reads CASSRGYEQYF. CDR3 bases: TGCGCCAGCAGCCGGGGCTACGAGCAGTACTTC.

As concerns this clone: The germline gene is not matched at one end of the junction; a read error may be the cause. This chain connects TRBV7-9 to TRBJ1-5; possibly TRBD1 for D (5 bases). There are 12 residues in the CDR3. In germline, CDR1 is SEHNR, CDR2 FQNEAQ (reference sequence). Written as DNA, the CDR3 is TGTTCCAGCAGCAACGGGGGAGAACCCCAGCATTTT. This encodes CSSSNGGEPQHF.

This clone has a handful of counts. The chain employs TRBV29-1 and TRBJ1-4; TRBD1 aligns across 9 bases. This CDR3 has 19 amino acids. CDR1 is SQVTM and CDR2 is ANQGSEA in the germline V gene. The ends lost 6 bases at V and 8 bases at J; junction bases unmatched: 25. CDR3: CSVAQGTGLPWGIEEKLFF. Here the CDR3 DNA reads TGCAGCGTGGCCCAGGGGACAGGGCTACCCTGGGGGATTGAAGAAAAACTGTTTTTT.

The chain couples TRBV18 to TRBJ2-7; 10 nucleotides align to TRBD2. The V gene's germline CDR1 is KGHSH and CDR2 LQKENI. The trim removed 5 bases at V and 0 bases at J, leaving 10 bases unmatched. The CDR3 spans 17 residues. In DNA, the CDR3 is TGTGCCAGCTCAGACCGCGGACTAGCGGAGTCCTCCTACGAGCAGTACTTC. Its translation: CASSDRGLAESSYEQYF. The variable domain in full, completed from reference TRBV18 and TRBJ2-7, reads NAGVMQNPRHLVRRRGQEARLRCSPMKGHSHVYWYRQLPEEGLKFMVYLQKENIIDESGMPKERFSAEFPKEGPSILRIQQVVRGDSAAYFCASSDRGLAESSYEQYFGPGTRLTVT.

The chain carries TRBV15 and TRBJ2-7; tentatively, D is TRBD2 (6 bases). The length of the CDR3 is 15 residues. V was clipped by 4 bases and J by 3 bases, with 16 bases between them. Germline CDR1 is LNHNV and CDR2 is YYDKDF (reference sequence). CDR3 sequence: CATSNPGLTYYEQYF. Written as DNA, the CDR3 is TGTGCCACCAGCAACCCGGGACTGACTTACTACGAGCAGTACTTC.

The chain couples TRBV9 to TRBJ1-2; perhaps TRBD1 as D (5 bases). Germline V CDR1 and CDR2: SGDLS, YYNGEE. This CDR3 contains 15 residues. V was shortened by 0 bases and J by 0 bases, with 9 bases between the two germline ends. Here the CDR3 DNA reads TGTGCCAGCAGCGTAGACAGGACCTCTAACTATGGCTACACCTTC. Encoded protein: CASSVDRTSNYGYTF.

The chain uses TRBV5-1 and TRBJ2-1; TRBD1 matches 9 bases. CDR3 length: 16 amino acids. V lost 4 bases, J lost 4 bases, and 9 bases stayed unmatched. Germline V gives CDR1 SGHRS, CDR2 YFSETQ. The CDR3 reads CASSVEPGQGYNEQFF. The CDR3 DNA follows: TGCGCCAGCAGCGTCGAACCGGGACAGGGATACAATGAGCAGTTCTTC.

V usage is TRBV7-9 and J usage is TRBJ1-4; TRBD1 matches at 7 bases. There are 15 residues in the CDR3. With 6 bases clipped from V and 6 bases from J, the junction kept 10 bases outside the gene matches. Germline V gene data show CDR1 as SEHNR and CDR2 as FQNEAQ (reference sequence). CDR3 sequence reads: CASSPGAQGDEKLFF. The CDR3 DNA reads TGTGCCAGCAGTCCCGGGGCGCAGGGGGATGAAAAACTGTTTTTT.

V usage is TRBV4-2 and J usage is TRBJ2-5, with TRBD1 matching 7 bases. The CDR3 has 15 amino acids. Germline-derived CDR1 and CDR2 are LGHNA and YNFKEQ. Unmatched junction bases numbered 6, after V lost 0 bases and J lost 5 bases. In DNA, the CDR3 is TGTGCCAGCAGCCAAGATGACAGGGACGGGGAGACCCAGTACTTC. It specifies CASSQDDRDGETQYF.

J is TRBJ2-7 and V is TRBV29-1; TRBD1 matches at 8 bases. The CDR3 is 12 residues long. J lost 3 bases, V lost 6 bases, and 4 bases had no gene match. Germline V gene data show CDR1 as SQVTM and CDR2 as ANQGSEA. DNA for the CDR3: TGCAGCGTAGGACAGGGTGTCTACGAGCAGTACTTC. This translates into CSVGQGVYEQYF.

This clone was counted a few times. The V call is TRBV6-1, the J call TRBJ1-5, with D tentatively TRBD1 (5 bases). CDR1 MNHNS and CDR2 SASEGT come from the germline V gene. With 6 bases removed from V and 7 bases from J, the gap between germline ends came to 13 bases. This CDR3 spans 13 amino acids. Here the CDR3 reads CASREGSGQPQHF. In nucleotides, the CDR3 is TGTGCCAGCAGGGAGGGGTCAGGGCAGCCCCAGCATTTT.

This clone was recorded a few times. The chain employs TRBV27 and TRBJ2-5; the D gene is possibly TRBD1 (5 bases). Matching the DNA end better, TRBJ2-7 makes the J call doubtful. The CDR3 length is 16 residues. Germline CDR1 is MNHEY and CDR2 is SMNVEV (reference sequence). CDR3 coding DNA: TGTGCCAGCAGTCCTTCTCTGGACACTAACTCCTACGAGCAGTACTTC. Residues: CASSPSLDTNSYEQYF.

The chain uses TRBV9 and TRBJ1-1, with D possibly matching TRBD1 (5 bases). The ends were cut back, 0 bases at V and 4 bases at J, with 16 bases in the middle. There are 16 residues in the CDR3. Germline V lookup: CDR1 SGDLS, CDR2 YYNGEE. The CDR3 loop reads CASSVGARQGGTEAFF. The CDR3, as DNA: TGTGCCAGCAGCGTAGGGGCGAGGCAGGGCGGCACTGAAGCTTTCTTT. Full variable domain (missing parts from reference TRBV9 and TRBJ1-1): DSGVTQTPKHLITATGQRVTLRCSPRSGDLSVYWYQQSLDQGLQFLIQYYNGEERAKGNILERFSAQQFPDLHSELNLSSLELGDSALYFCASSVGARQGGTEAFFGQGTRLTVV.

The J gene is TRBJ1-4, the V gene TRBV2; D may be TRBD1 (6 bases). CDR1 and CDR2 (germline): SNHLY, FYNNEI. The CDR3 runs 13 residues. V lost 6 bases and J lost 3, with 8 bases in between. The CDR3 protein is CASRQGPNEKLFF. CDR3 in DNA: TGTGCCAGCAGACAGGGTCCTAATGAAAAACTGTTTTTT. Based on the CDR3 plus reference TRBV2 and TRBJ1-4, the full variable domain is EPEVTQTPSHQVTQMGQEVILRCVPISNHLYFYWYRQILGQKVEFLVSFYNNEISEKSEIFDDQFSVERPDGSNFTLKIRSTKLEDSAMYFCASRQGPNEKLFFGSGTQLSVL.

V usage is TRBV5-1 and J usage is TRBJ2-3, with 7 bases matching TRBD1. V was clipped by 3 bases and J by 1 base; unmatched bases: 2. Germline assignment: CDR1 SGHRS and CDR2 YFSETQ. The CDR3 runs to 14 residues. CDR3 sequence: CASSSGTGTDTQYF. The CDR3 DNA is TGCGCCAGCAGCTCAGGGACAGGCACAGATACGCAGTATTTT.

The chain has TRBV5-6 and TRBJ2-7; the D is unclear. The germline CDR1 and CDR2 sequences are SGHDT and YYEEEE. V shed 1 base and J shed 0 bases, with 8 bases lying between them. The CDR3 sequence is 14 residues long. CDR3 region: CASSLYGLSYEQYF. The CDR3 DNA reads TGTGCCAGCAGCTTGTATGGCCTCTCCTACGAGCAGTACTTC.

The chain has TRBV15 and TRBJ1-5, with D possibly TRBD1 on 6 matching bases. The germline CDR1 and CDR2 sequences are LNHNV and YYDKDF (reference sequence). Trimming took off 3 bases at V and 4 bases at J, with 13 bases between the two ends. The CDR3 is 15 residues long. CDR3 sequence reads: CATSRHRDWNQPQHF. Here the CDR3 DNA reads TGTGCCACCAGCAGGCACAGGGATTGGAATCAGCCCCAGCATTTT.

This chain uses TRBV19 with TRBJ2-1; a possible D gene is TRBD2 (5 bases). This CDR3 has 14 residues. The ends were cut back, 0 bases at V and 7 bases at J, with 10 bases in the middle. CDR1 and CDR2 from the germline V gene are LNHDA and SQIVND (reference sequence). The CDR3 DNA reads TGTGCCAGTAGTATAGATACGGGGTTGAATGAGCAGTTCTTC. As protein: CASSIDTGLNEQFF.

The genes are TRBV9 and TRBJ2-3; 12 bases are a match to TRBD2. Trimming at V came to 6 bases and at J to 5 bases, leaving 13 bases not matched to a gene. CDR1 is SGDLS and CDR2 is YYNGEE in the germline V gene. The CDR3 runs 17 residues. CDR3 in amino acids: CASNIGFLAGGVDTQYF. The CDR3 bases are TGTGCCAGCAATATCGGCTTCCTAGCGGGAGGGGTAGATACGCAGTATTTT.

The V call is TRBV18, the J call TRBJ2-7, with a weak D call TRBD2 (5 bases). Germline V gene lookup returns CDR1 KGHSH and CDR2 LQKENI. Deletions cut 4 bases from V and 0 bases from J, with 22 bases between. The CDR3 runs to 18 residues. The CDR3 bases are TGTGCCAGCTCACGCCAATGGACGGGGATAGCCAGCTCCTACGAGCAGTACTTC. Its protein product is CASSRQWTGIASSYEQYF.